This TCR beta chain stems from a study of shared clonotypes between healthy human individuals (dated by TCRdb to the early 2020s). A note on the overall study: The cohort included a few men and a couple of women between 18 and 49 years of age. For each donor, CD4 naive and CD4 memory were each given three plates, CD8 naive was given two plates, and CD8 memory was given one plate. Blood TCR repertoires of roughly five healthy adults were deeply sequenced to estimate repertoire size and the extent of clonotype sharing between individuals. To increase sequencing depth and limit assay-specific biases, TCR repertoire library preparation and sequencing were carried out by different laboratories using diverse techniques. Between about 0.8 and 9 billion PBMCs per donor were obtained by leukapheresis.

What the authors observed across the whole study: Larger estimated clonotype richness was generally found for naive subsets than for memory subsets. Sharing across a few donors was observed for approximately 5% of naive CD4, 3.5% of naive CD8, 2% to 2.5% of memory CD4, and roughly 0.43% of memory CD8 clonotypes. Because the study included a small number of donors, the genetic and exposure-history diversity represented was limited. Pairwise subsampling led to the expectation that sequencing depth would affect the degree of clonotype sharing among donors. Rarefaction of sorted-subset datasets indicated incomplete sequencing despite the large sequencing depth. Compared with non-shared clonotypes, the clonotypes found in all four sorted-subset donors had higher generation probabilities. Only blood was sampled, and tissue TCR repertoires likely differ from those in blood.

The CDR3 numbers 16 residues from cysteine through phenylalanine. Just CDR3 DNA is preserved here, 48 bases in frame from base 1. The germline V gene (reference sequence) yields LNHDA for CDR1 and SQIVND for CDR2. Clipping removes 4 bases from V and 0 bases from J, with 6 as the unmatched junction base count. The donors were healthy, HIV-negative adults with no recently reported acute infections or vaccinations. Only Caucasian adults living in Nashville, Tennessee, USA were represented among the donors. Magnetic negative selection was used to enrich CD4+ T cells, after which naive cells were positively selected on CD45RA and the negative fraction became the memory subset. Blood was collected by leukapheresis, and PBMCs were isolated by Ficoll-Histopaque density gradient centrifugation and then cryopreserved in liquid nitrogen vapor phase. Analytical flow cytometry was used to check the purity and quantity of each magnetically sorted T cell population. From each sorted fraction, genomic DNA was isolated and quantified by UV absorbance on a Nanodrop 2000c.

Of note for this clone: No antigen is known for it. No base-level quality is on record; no much larger clone is a single base apart.

Using the deep immunoSEQ assay, TCR CDR3 regions were amplified from genomic DNA by multiplex PCR. Extracted genomic DNA from each cell subset was spread evenly across all wells of several immunoSEQ 96-well plates, with each plate serving as a replicate. For sorted subsets, approximately 190 ng of genomic DNA, equivalent to roughly 33,000 T cell genomes, went into each replicate PCR. Purified libraries were measured with a Qubit 3.0 fluorometer, size-checked on a Bioanalyzer 2100, and measured again with the KAPA Library Quantification kit. Every immunoSEQ 96-well plate was sequenced on a dedicated single-read 150-cycle Illumina NextSeq 550 flow cell. The authors' analysis ran thus. Because only junctional sequences without quality scores were contained in the immunoSEQ output, filtering matching that applied to full-length reads could not be performed. Sequences were annotated with PyIR, a Python wrapper for IgBLAST v1.9, using IMGT germline references to assign V/J genes and CDR3. Reads were filtered out if the reads had weak V/J assignments (E-value above 1e-6), no CDR3, stop codons, out-of-frame junctions, or ambiguous translated residues. A V3J clonotype was defined by an identical inferred V gene, J gene, and CDR3 amino acid sequence. To compute the percentage overlap between repertoires, the number of shared unique clonotypes was divided by the size of the smaller repertoire. Richness of each repertoire was evaluated using RTK rarefaction, the Chao1 estimator, and Recon v2.1 estimates of unobserved clonotypes. Generation probabilities were computed with OLGA for all TCRbeta clonotypes obtained by the gDNA method from several donors. TCRdb took this table from immuneACCESS and kept in-frame rearrangements with V and J called. Such tables lack part of the clones; where checked against another copy, unresolved V genes explain under half of the gap, and the rest is unexplained. The DNA was the basis for D and trimming; V, J and clone size are from that table. Recorded for this sample are approximately 980,000 clones; approximately 76% of them occurred a single time. Nearly 1.5% of the sample lies in the top ten.

The rearrangement combines TRBV19 with TRBJ2-7, and 10 junction bases match TRBD2. Material for sequencing was memory CD4+ T cells sorted from blood. The sample's cell subset or site label, decoded: CD45RA-negative fraction. The TCR was taken from a man younger than 35 in good health. The DNA reads as follows: TGTGCCAGTAGTAACCACCTAGCGGGAGACTCCTACGAGCAGTACTTC. Translation gives CASSNHLAGDSYEQYF. The entire variable domain, with the stretches around the CDR3 drawn from the reference TRBV19 and TRBJ2-7 proteins, is DGGITQSPKYLFRKEGQNVTLSCEQNLNHDAMYWYRQDPGQGLRLIYYSQIVNDFQKGDIAEGYSVSREKKESFPLTVTSAQKNPTAFYLCASSNHLAGDSYEQYFGPGTRLTVT.